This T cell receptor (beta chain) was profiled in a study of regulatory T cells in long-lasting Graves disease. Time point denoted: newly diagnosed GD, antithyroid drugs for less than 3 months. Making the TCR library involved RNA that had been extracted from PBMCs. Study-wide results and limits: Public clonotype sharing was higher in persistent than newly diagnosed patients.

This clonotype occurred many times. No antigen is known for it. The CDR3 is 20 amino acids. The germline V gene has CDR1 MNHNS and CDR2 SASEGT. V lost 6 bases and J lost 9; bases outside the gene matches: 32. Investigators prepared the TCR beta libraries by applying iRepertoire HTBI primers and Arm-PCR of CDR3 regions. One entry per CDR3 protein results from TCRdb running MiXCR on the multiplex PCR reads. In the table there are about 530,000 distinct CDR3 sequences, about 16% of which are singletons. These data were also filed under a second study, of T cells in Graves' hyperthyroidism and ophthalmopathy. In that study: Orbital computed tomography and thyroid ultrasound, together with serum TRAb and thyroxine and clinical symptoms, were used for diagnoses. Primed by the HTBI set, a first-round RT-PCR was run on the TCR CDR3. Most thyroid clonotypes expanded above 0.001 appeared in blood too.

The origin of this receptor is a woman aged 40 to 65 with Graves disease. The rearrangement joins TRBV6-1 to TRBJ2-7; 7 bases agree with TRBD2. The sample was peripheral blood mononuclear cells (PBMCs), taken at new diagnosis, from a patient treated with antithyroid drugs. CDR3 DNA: TGTGCCAGCAGCCCCCCGGGGGGAGGCCTGACCGACTCCACGCTCCGGGGGCAGTACTTC. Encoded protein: CASSPPGGGLTDSTLRGQYF.